This entry lists 16 T cell receptor beta chains sequenced from one sample in a study of PD-L1 blockade in urothelial cancer. Some clones are missing from TCRdb's copy, which holds only in-frame ones; the method was immunoSEQ multiplex PCR. The sample consists of roughly 50,000 clones, 85% of them appearing once. Time point in this sample: pretreatment peripheral blood. This specimen was PBMCs, taken around atezolizumab (anti-PD-L1) treatment. These receptors all come from a man aged 70 or older with urothelial cancer.

This sequence joins TRBV2 and TRBJ2-2; possible D gene TRBD2, 5 bases. V lost 7 bases, J lost 0 bases, and 9 bases lay in between. This CDR3 comprises 14 residues. Germline lookup yields CDR1 SNHLY and CDR2 FYNNEI. In nucleotides, the CDR3 is TGTGCCAGCAAAAGCGGTACGAACACCGGGGAGCTGTTTTTT. This codes for CASKSGTNTGELFF.

This chain links TRBV6-5 with TRBJ1-1; D call uncertain. V lost 6 bases and J 0 bases, leaving 8 bases between the germline ends. Germline CDR1 reads MNHEY; CDR2 reads SVGAGI. This CDR3 is built from 13 residues. The CDR3 sequence: CASRSTVNTEAFF. CDR3 nucleotide sequence: TGTGCCAGCAGAAGCACAGTGAACACTGAAGCTTTCTTT.

This clone was seen a few times. V gene TRBV19 combines with J gene TRBJ1-4, with 9 bases aligning to TRBD1. This CDR3 has 14 amino acids. Germline V gene lookup returns CDR1 LNHDA and CDR2 SQIVND (reference sequence). J lost 8 bases, V lost 5 bases, and 6 bases had no gene match. The CDR3 is CASSPGTGLEKLFF. CDR3 in DNA: TGTGCCAGTAGTCCCGGGACAGGGCTCGAAAAACTGTTTTTT.

The chain employs TRBV28 and TRBJ1-3; D gene uncertain. The CDR3 contains 16 residues. Trimming left V 1 base short and J 0 bases short, with 10 bases between. Germline V gives CDR1 MDHEN, CDR2 SYDVKM. The CDR3 spells CASSLSGGNSGNTIYF. The CDR3, as DNA: TGTGCCAGCAGTTTATCGGGAGGGAACTCTGGAAACACCATATATTTT. Together with reference TRBV28 and TRBJ1-3, the CDR3 gives the full variable domain: DVKVTQSSRYLVKRTGEKVFLECVQDMDHENMFWYRQDPGLGLRLIYFSYDVKMKEKGDIPEGYSVSREKKERFSLILESASTNQTSMYLCASSLSGGNSGNTIYFGEGSWLTVV.

V is TRBV18 and J is TRBJ2-7; TRBD1 matches at 7 bases. Germline assignment: CDR1 KGHSH and CDR2 LQKENI. CDR3 length equals 15 residues. After removal of 0 bases from V and 2 bases from J, the junction contained 4 bases not matched to a gene. CDR3 in DNA: TGTGCCAGCTCACCACCGGGACAGCCGGCCTACGAGCAGTACTTC. Translated: CASSPPGQPAYEQYF. The complete variable domain, with remaining parts taken from reference TRBV18 and TRBJ2-7, reads NAGVMQNPRHLVRRRGQEARLRCSPMKGHSHVYWYRQLPEEGLKFMVYLQKENIIDESGMPKERFSAEFPKEGPSILRIQQVVRGDSAAYFCASSPPGQPAYEQYFGPGTRLTVT.

This chain connects TRBV6-1 to TRBJ2-7, with 8 bases aligning to TRBD2. The V gene's germline CDR1 is MNHNS and CDR2 SASEGT. V dropped 2 bases and J dropped 2; count of bases not matched to a gene: 8. The CDR3 is made up of 16 amino acids. The CDR3 DNA reads as TGTGCCAGCAGTGAACACGGAGCGGGAGACCCCTACGAGCAGTACTTC. Translation gives CASSEHGAGDPYEQYF.

CDR3 nucleotide sequence: TGCAGCGTTGGGGACACCGTTCTCTACGAGCAGTACTTC. It translates to CSVGDTVLYEQYF. The chain recombines TRBV29-1 with TRBJ2-7; possible D gene TRBD1, 6 bases. Germline lookup yields CDR1 SQVTM and CDR2 ANQGSEA. The CDR3 has 13 residues. V was cut by 4 bases and J by 3 bases, with 13 bases left in between.

Note on this clone: One junction end does not reproduce the germline sequence, and a read error may be involved. The CDR3 spells CASSLGTSSYNEQFF. The CDR3, as DNA: TGTGCCAGTAGTTTAGGGACTAGCTCCTACAATGAGCAGTTCTTC. V is TRBV27 and J is TRBJ2-1; TRBD2 matches at 8 bases. The CDR3 runs 15 residues. Germline V gene sequence: CDR1 MNHEY, CDR2 SMNVEV (reference sequence).

This clone was seen more than once but under ten times. V and J are TRBV6-1 and TRBJ1-2, with 8 bases lining up with TRBD1. V lost 7 bases, J lost 7 bases, and 14 bases stayed unmatched. CDR3 length: 15 residues. The germline CDR1 and CDR2 sequences are MNHNS and SASEGT. Here the CDR3 DNA reads TGTGCCAGCAACCCTACCGCACAGGGGGGACGTGGCTACACCTTC. It specifies CASNPTAQGGRGYTF.

The genes are TRBV5-1 and TRBJ1-1; weak D call: TRBD1 (6 bases). The germline gives CDR1 SGHRS, CDR2 YFSETQ. The CDR3 is 15 amino acids. V lost 4 bases and J lost 2, with 15 bases in between. CDR3 protein: CASSTGLGLNTEAFF. CDR3 nucleotide sequence: TGCGCCAGCAGCACAGGGTTGGGACTAAACACTGAAGCTTTCTTT.

The V gene is TRBV5-4, the J gene TRBJ2-7; 8 nucleotides line up with TRBD1. The germline V gene encodes CDR1 SGHNT and CDR2 YYREEE (reference sequence). The CDR3 length is 17 residues. V lost 1 base to trimming and J lost 0 bases; unmatched junction nucleotides: 9. The CDR3: CASSLMGPGQVSYEQYF. The DNA of the CDR3 is TGTGCCAGCAGCTTGATGGGTCCGGGACAGGTCTCCTACGAGCAGTACTTC.

CDR3: CASSPHPRSRSGNTIYF. CDR3 bases: TGCGCCAGCAGCCCTCACCCTAGATCAAGATCCGGAAACACCATATATTTT. The genes are TRBV4-1 and TRBJ1-3; no definite D call. Germline V CDR1 and CDR2: MGHRA, YSYEKL. V lost 4 bases and J 4 bases, leaving 20 bases between the germline ends. This CDR3 has 17 residues.

This chain links TRBV2 with TRBJ2-7; tentatively, D is TRBD1 (6 bases). Germline V lookup: CDR1 SNHLY, CDR2 FYNNEI. The CDR3 covers 16 residues. Trimming stripped 8 bases from V and 0 bases from J, with 20 bases between. This CDR3 reads CASQPGHRASSYEQYF. The DNA of the CDR3 is TGTGCCAGCCAACCGGGACACAGGGCGAGCTCCTACGAGCAGTACTTC.

The sample holds one count of this clone. The CDR3 DNA sequence: TGTGCCAGCAGTTGGAGGCTGGAGACCGGGGAGCTGTTTTTT. This translates into CASSWRLETGELFF. The chain carries TRBV6-6 and TRBJ2-2; tentatively, D is TRBD2 (5 bases). The germline V gene encodes CDR1 MNHNY and CDR2 SVGAGI (reference sequence). With 4 bases removed from V and 5 bases from J, the gap between germline ends came to 11 bases. CDR3 size: 14 residues.

The V gene is TRBV12-5, the J gene TRBJ2-1; possibly TRBD2 for D (6 bases). The CDR3 totals 17 residues. V was cut by 0 bases and J by 2 bases, with 14 bases left in between. Looked up from germline, CDR1 is LGHNT and CDR2 is FRNRAP. The CDR3 loop reads CASGLVRASEAYNEQFF. Here the CDR3 DNA reads TGTGCTAGTGGTTTGGTACGGGCTAGCGAGGCCTACAATGAGCAGTTCTTC.

The V and J genes are TRBV5-1 and TRBJ2-2; TRBD1 might be the D (6 bases). Germline assignment: CDR1 SGHRS and CDR2 YFSETQ. Deletions cut 0 bases from V and 4 bases from J, with 10 bases between. This CDR3 contains 15 residues. The DNA of the CDR3 is TGCGCCAGCAGCTTGGACGGCAGGGGCACCGGGGAGCTGTTTTTT. This codes for CASSLDGRGTGELFF.